Presented here are 9 T cell receptor beta chains from one specimen sequenced in a study of blood T cell repertoires in COVID-19. TCRdb's copy holds only in-frame clones and misses some; the assay was immunoSEQ multiplex PCR. In the table there are 200,000 to 300,000 clones, more than 85% of which are singletons. Sequencing used peripheral blood. The receptors were sampled from a person under 30 with COVID-19, enrolled during active disease.

This chain uses TRBV20-1 with TRBJ2-1, with 7 bases lining up with TRBD2. Germline lookup yields CDR1 DFQATT and CDR2 SNEGSKA (reference sequence). The CDR3 is made up of 15 amino acids. The V and J ends lost 3 bases and 3 bases, in that order; junction bases with no gene match: 8. The chain's CDR3 is CSASGGTTYYNEQFF. In nucleotides, the CDR3 is TGCAGTGCTAGTGGCGGGACTACATACTACAATGAGCAGTTCTTC.

The rearrangement links TRBV2 to TRBJ2-5; D perhaps matches TRBD2 (5 bases). The ends were cut back, 4 bases at V and 3 bases at J, with 12 bases in the middle. From germline, CDR1 is SNHLY and CDR2 FYNNEI. This CDR3 region has 14 residues. The CDR3 here is CASSAAEGEETQYF. The CDR3 DNA follows: TGTGCCAGCAGTGCCGCTGAGGGAGAAGAGACCCAGTACTTC.

The chain is built from TRBV2 and TRBJ1-5, with 10 bases lining up with TRBD1. The CDR3 spans 13 residues. The ends lost 6 bases at V and 7 bases at J; junction bases unmatched: 3. CDR1 and CDR2 (germline): SNHLY, FYNNEI. The CDR3 nucleotides read TGTGCCAGCAGCGGACAGGGGGAGCAGCCCCAGCATTTT. Amino acids: CASSGQGEQPQHF.

The CDR3 DNA follows: TGCGCCAGCAGCCCTACTAGCACCCACACCGGGGAGCTGTTTTTT. Amino acids: CASSPTSTHTGELFF. This chain connects TRBV5-1 to TRBJ2-2, with D possibly matching TRBD2 (6 bases). The CDR3 consists of 15 residues. The germline CDR1 and CDR2 sequences are SGHRS and YFSETQ. V was shortened by 4 bases and J by 3 bases, with 13 bases between the two germline ends.

V usage is TRBV29-1 and J usage is TRBJ2-3; D remains ambiguous. Germline V gene sequence: CDR1 SQVTM, CDR2 ANQGSEA. The CDR3 length is 13 residues. V gave up 4 bases and J gave up 0 bases, with 8 bases separating them. CDR3 loop: CSVVGRSTDTQYF. In DNA form, the CDR3 reads TGCAGCGTTGTGGGCAGAAGCACAGATACGCAGTATTTT.

The rearrangement links TRBV4-1 to TRBJ2-7, with TRBD1 as a possible D gene (5 bases). The V end lost 1 base, the J end lost 0 bases, and 7 bases lay between the germline ends. The CDR3 spans 14 residues. CDR1 is MGHRA, CDR2 YSYEKL, per germline. The CDR3 DNA is TGCGCCAGCAGCCAAGGGACAAACTCCTACGAGCAGTACTTC. This translates into CASSQGTNSYEQYF.

This rearrangement joins TRBV18 to TRBJ2-3; 7 bases are shared with TRBD2. The CDR3 has 13 residues. Per the germline V gene, CDR1 is KGHSH and CDR2 is LQKENI. After removal of 6 bases from V and 5 bases from J, the junction contained 5 bases not matched to a gene. The CDR3 nucleotides read TGTGCCAGCTCGCGCGGGGGTAAAGATACGCAGTATTTT. This translates into CASSRGGKDTQYF.

This clone was seen once. The chain recombines TRBV7-2 with TRBJ2-1, with D possibly matching TRBD2 (6 bases). This CDR3 is 17 amino acids long. The V end was cut by 1 base, the J end by 3 bases, with 16 bases between. Germline V gene lookup returns CDR1 SGHTA and CDR2 FQGNSA. The CDR3 region has the DNA TGTGCCAGCAGCTTAGGACCCCCGGGGGTGGGCTACAATGAGCAGTTCTTC. Its protein is CASSLGPPGVGYNEQFF.

V usage is TRBV28 and J usage is TRBJ2-3, with TRBD1 matching 9 bases. This CDR3 is built from 15 residues. J gave up 1 base and V 2 bases, and 1 base lay outside the gene matches. The germline V gene has CDR1 MDHEN and CDR2 SYDVKM. The CDR3 sequence: CASSLRTGGTDTQYF. The CDR3, as DNA: TGTGCCAGCAGTTTAAGGACAGGGGGCACAGATACGCAGTATTTT.